The rows below give T cell receptor beta chains drawn from one sample of a study of cytomegalovirus exposure and HLA in healthy donors. Assay: immunoSEQ multiplex PCR; the TCRdb copy retains only in-frame clones and omits some. The sample yields 150,000 to 200,000 clones, approximately 89% seen once. The source material was PBMCs. The receptor source for this set is a man aged 18 to 30 in good health and CMV-seropositive. Each CDR3 is given with its conserved first and last residue. A D gene is named only where the DNA matches it firmly. For some rows the clone size is stated as once, few or many, or as a class when expanded; others skip it.

size,V,D,J,DNA,CDR3
.,TRBV7-6,.,TRBJ1-1,TGTGCCAGCAGCTTTGGTAGGAACACTGAAGCTTTCTTT,CASSFGRNTEAFF
.,TRBV25-1,.,TRBJ2-1,TGTGCCAGCAGTCCGTGGACTCATTACAATGAGCAGTTCTTC,CASSPWTHYNEQFF
.,TRBV2,.,TRBJ1-4,TGTGCCAGCAACGAGGTATTGGGTGAAAAACTGTTTTTT,CASNEVLGEKLFF
.,TRBV4-3,TRBD2,TRBJ2-7,TGCGCCAGCAGCCCCCGGGGGGGGAGCTACGAGCAGTACTTC,CASSPRGGSYEQYF
.,TRBV9,TRBD1,TRBJ1-1,TGTGCCAGCAACCGGGACAGTTCGAACACTGAAGCTTTCTTT,CASNRDSSNTEAFF
.,TRBV4-2,.,TRBJ2-3,TGTGCCAGCAGCCAGGGAGAAAGGGGCGGGGAATCAGATACGCAGTATTTT,CASSQGERGGESDTQYF
.,TRBV4-3,TRBD1,TRBJ1-4,TGCGCCAGCAGCCAAAGGGCGGGACAGGGTAATGAAAAACTGTTTTTT,CASSQRAGQGNEKLFF
.,TRBV6-5,.,TRBJ2-5,TGTGCCAGCAGCCTGACTGCTAGCGTAGGGGAGACCCAGTACTTC,CASSLTASVGETQYF
.,TRBV25-1,.,TRBJ2-7,TGTGCCAGCAGTAAGCGGACTACCTCCTACGAGCAGTACTTC,CASSKRTTSYEQYF
few,TRBV9,.,TRBJ2-7,TGTGCCAGCAGCGTAGGGAGGGTACCCTACGAGCAGTACTTC,CASSVGRVPYEQYF
few,TRBV9,.,TRBJ2-1,TGTGCCAGCAGCGACGGGTTTGGTGAGCAGTTCTTC,CASSDGFGEQFF
.,TRBV10-3,.,TRBJ2-2,TGTGCCATCAGATTGAACAGGGGAGGCGAAGTAGCGAACACCGGGGAGCTGTTTTTT,CAIRLNRGGEVANTGELFF
.,TRBV2,.,TRBJ2-7,TGTGCCACCAACCTCAGGGGCCACGAGCAGTACTTC,CATNLRGHEQYF
.,TRBV19,.,TRBJ2-7,TGTGCCAGTAGTATAGACCCTGGCCCCTCAGGGATCTACGAGCAGTACTTC,CASSIDPGPSGIYEQYF
.,TRBV6-5,.,TRBJ1-4,TGTGCCAGCAGTTACGGGGGGGAGAATGAAAAACTGTTTTTT,CASSYGGENEKLFF
.,TRBV11-2,TRBD2,TRBJ2-1,TGTGCCAGCAGCTATTCTAGCGGGAGGGAAAGGGAGCAGTTCTTC,CASSYSSGREREQFF
.,TRBV18,.,TRBJ2-3,TGTGCCAGCTCGGGGGCTTACCTTAGCACAGATACGCAGTATTTT,CASSGAYLSTDTQYF
.,TRBV19,.,TRBJ1-1,TGTGCCAGTAGCAGAAGGGGGGGCGAAGCTTTCTTT,CASSRRGGEAFF
.,TRBV29-1,.,TRBJ2-1,TGCAGCGTTGAAGATCAGGCGGGGCGTGAGCAGTTCTTC,CSVEDQAGREQFF
.,TRBV11-2,.,TRBJ1-1,TGTGCCAGCAGCTTATCCCCTTCGGTGAACACTGAAGCTTTCTTT,CASSLSPSVNTEAFF
.,TRBV9,.,TRBJ1-3,TGTGCCAGCACCCGGGGCTCTGGAAACACCATATATTTT,CASTRGSGNTIYF
.,TRBV5-1,TRBD1,TRBJ2-3,TGCGCCAGCAGCTTGGAGACAGGGGGTGGGGATACGCAGTATTTT,CASSLETGGGDTQYF
.,TRBV27,.,TRBJ1-4,TGTGCCAGCAGTCCGAGGGAGGTACCCTTAACTAATGAAAAACTGTTTTTT,CASSPREVPLTNEKLFF
.,TRBV7-9,TRBD1,TRBJ2-7,TGTGCCAGCAGCTTTCATAGTGGACAGGGAGGCGAGCAGTACTTC,CASSFHSGQGGEQYF
.,TRBV11-3,.,TRBJ2-7,TGTGCCAGCAGCTTAGATACAGAAGAGCAGTACTTC,CASSLDTEEQYF
.,TRBV7-2,TRBD2,TRBJ2-7,TGTGCCAGCAGCTTAGACTGGGACTACCCTAACTCCTACGAGCAGTACTTC,CASSLDWDYPNSYEQYF
.,TRBV2,.,TRBJ2-1,TGTGCCAGCATCTACAGGCCCGTTAGCTCCTACAATGAGCAGTTCTTC,CASIYRPVSSYNEQFF
once,TRBV4-1,TRBD2,TRBJ2-7,TGCGCCAGCAGCCAAGAACCTAGCGGGAGAGCCTCCTACGAGCAGTACTTC,CASSQEPSGRASYEQYF
.,TRBV7-2,TRBD1,TRBJ1-5,TGTGCCAGCAGCTTAAACCAGGGGGACCAGCCCCAGCATTTT,CASSLNQGDQPQHF
.,TRBV28,TRBD1,TRBJ1-2,TGTGCCAGCAGTTTCCGGGTAACAGGGGCCGTTAAGGATGGCTACACCTTC,CASSFRVTGAVKDGYTF
.,TRBV4-3,.,TRBJ2-1,TGCGCCAGCAGCCTGGGGGACTTGCAGTTCTTC,CASSLGDLQFF
once,TRBV9,TRBD2,TRBJ2-7,TGTGCCAGCAGCGAGAGCGGGGTCCCCCTTTACGAGCAGTACTTC,CASSESGVPLYEQYF
.,TRBV5-1,.,TRBJ1-2,TGCGCCAGCAGCTTGAGATCGGACACTAACTATGGCTACACCTTC,CASSLRSDTNYGYTF
medium-sized,TRBV4-2,.,TRBJ2-5,TGTGCCAGCAGCCGCGGGCAAGAACAAGAGACCCAGTACTTC,CASSRGQEQETQYF
.,TRBV5-1,TRBD2,TRBJ2-2,TGCGCCAGCAGCCGGGGGGGTGCCGGGGAGCTGTTTTTT,CASSRGGAGELFF
.,TRBV4-3,.,TRBJ1-2,TGCGCCAGCAGCCATGCCTATAACAGGGCAGAGGGGGGCTACACCTTC,CASSHAYNRAEGGYTF
once,TRBV5-6,.,TRBJ1-3,TGTGCCAGCAGTTGGCGGTTCTCTGGAAACACCATATATTTT,CASSWRFSGNTIYF
.,TRBV9,TRBD2,TRBJ2-7,TGTGCCAGCAGCCCATGGGGAGGGGCCTACGAGCAGTACTTC,CASSPWGGAYEQYF
.,TRBV29-1,TRBD2,TRBJ2-5,TGCAGCGTTGCGGGGGGTAGCGGGAGGGCCTGGGAGACCCAGTACTTC,CSVAGGSGRAWETQYF
once,TRBV19,TRBD2,TRBJ2-1,TGTGCCAGTACCAGAAAGGCTAGCGGGGTTAGTGAGCAGTTCTTC,CASTRKASGVSEQFF
.,TRBV29-1,TRBD1,TRBJ2-7,TGCAGCGTCCCCGGGACAGACAGTTACGAGCAGTACTTC,CSVPGTDSYEQYF
.,TRBV4-3,TRBD2,TRBJ2-1,TGCGCCAGCAGCCAAGACCCGCTAGCGGAGCCATACAATGAGCAGTTCTTC,CASSQDPLAEPYNEQFF
.,TRBV2,.,TRBJ1-3,TGTGCCAGCAGTACGCGGTCTGGAAACACCATATATTTT,CASSTRSGNTIYF
.,TRBV6-1,.,TRBJ2-1,TGTGCCAGCAGCCCGACTAGTTACAATGAGCAGTTCTTC,CASSPTSYNEQFF
.,TRBV18,TRBD1,TRBJ2-7,TGTGCCAGCTCACTCACACGGGACAGGGTCGACGAGCAGTACTTC,CASSLTRDRVDEQYF
once,TRBV27,.,TRBJ2-1,TGTGCCAGCAGTTTATCGTTTCAAGAGGGAGTACGCGGGGAGCAGTTCTTC,CASSLSFQEGVRGEQFF
.,TRBV5-6,TRBD1,TRBJ2-1,TGTGCCAGCAGCGGACCCCGGGACAGGGTATCTGAGCAGTTCTTC,CASSGPRDRVSEQFF
.,TRBV28,TRBD1,TRBJ2-3,TGTGCCAGTGATCTCGGGACAGGAGGCCACACAGATACGCAGTATTTT,CASDLGTGGHTDTQYF
.,TRBV6-5,.,TRBJ1-1,TGTGCCAGCAATGGACAGACTTCGAACACTGAAGCTTTCTTT,CASNGQTSNTEAFF
.,TRBV11-2,.,TRBJ2-2,TGTGCCCAGAGGCAGGCAGGGGATAAGACCGGGGAGCTGTTTTTT,CAQRQAGDKTGELFF
.,TRBV28,TRBD1,TRBJ1-5,TGTGCCAGCAGTTTGGCAGGGGGCATGAATCAGCCCCAGCATTTT,CASSLAGGMNQPQHF
.,TRBV9,.,TRBJ2-7,TGTGCCAGCAGCGTAGGAGGGACACAGACCGCCTACGAGCAGTACTTC,CASSVGGTQTAYEQYF
.,TRBV5-1,TRBD1,TRBJ2-7,TGCGCCAGCAGCTTGGGTGGGACAGGATTCTACGAGCAGTACTTC,CASSLGGTGFYEQYF
.,TRBV11-2,.,TRBJ2-7,TGTGCCAGCAGCTCTTCCTACGAGCAGTACTTC,CASSSSYEQYF
.,TRBV11-2,.,TRBJ2-1,TGTGCCAGCAGCTTTCTTCACAATGAGCAGTTCTTC,CASSFLHNEQFF